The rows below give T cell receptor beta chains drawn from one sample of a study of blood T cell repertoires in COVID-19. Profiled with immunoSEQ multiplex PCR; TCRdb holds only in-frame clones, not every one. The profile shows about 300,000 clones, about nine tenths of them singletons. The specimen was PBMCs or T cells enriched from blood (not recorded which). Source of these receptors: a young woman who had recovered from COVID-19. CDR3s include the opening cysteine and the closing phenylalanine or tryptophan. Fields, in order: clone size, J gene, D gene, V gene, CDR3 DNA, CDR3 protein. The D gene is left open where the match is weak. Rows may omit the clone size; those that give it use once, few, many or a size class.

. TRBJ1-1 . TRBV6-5 TGTGCCACTCACAGGGCTTCGGGCACTGAAGCTTTCTTT CATHRASGTEAFF
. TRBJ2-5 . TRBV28 TGTGCCAGCAGTGAAGACAACCTCCAAGAGACCCAGTACTTC CASSEDNLQETQYF
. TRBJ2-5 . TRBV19 TGTGCCAGTAGTTTCCAGGGTGGGGAGACCCAGTACTTC CASSFQGGETQYF
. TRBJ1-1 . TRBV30 TGTGCCTGGAGTAGGACGGGGGGCACTGAAGCTTTCTTT CAWSRTGGTEAFF
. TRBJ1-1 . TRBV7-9 TGTGCCAGCAGCTCGAAGGGGACTGAAGCTTTCTTT CASSSKGTEAFF
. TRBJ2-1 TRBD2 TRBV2 TGTGCCAGATCGGGACTAGCGGGCTCCTACAATGAGCAGTTCTTC CARSGLAGSYNEQFF
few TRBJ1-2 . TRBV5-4 TGTGCCAGCAGCTTGGACAAAAACTATGGCTACACCTTC CASSLDKNYGYTF
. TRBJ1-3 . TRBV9 TGTGCCAGCAGCGTAGGGGGAGGGCACCTCTCTGGAAACACCATATATTTT CASSVGGGHLSGNTIYF
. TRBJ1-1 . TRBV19 TGTGCCAGTAAGTCTCCGGACAGGAACACTGAAGCTTTCTTT CASKSPDRNTEAFF
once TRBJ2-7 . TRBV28 TGTGCCAGCCAGGGAATCAACTACGAGCAGTACTTC CASQGINYEQYF
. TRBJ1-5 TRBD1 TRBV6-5 TGTGCCAGCAGGGACAGGGGCAATCAGCCCCAGCATTTT CASRDRGNQPQHF
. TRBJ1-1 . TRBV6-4 TGTGCCAGCAGTGACACCGGACTCGGCAATGAAGCTTTCTTT CASSDTGLGNEAFF
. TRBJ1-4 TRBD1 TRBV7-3 TGTGCCAGCAGCACAGGGGGCGGTGCGAATGAAAAACTGTTTTTT CASSTGGGANEKLFF
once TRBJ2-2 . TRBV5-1 TGCGCCAGCCTTCGTCAGGGGAGCGACGGGGAGCTGTTTTTT CASLRQGSDGELFF
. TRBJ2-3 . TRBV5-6 TGTGCCAGCAGCTTGGTGGTACGCCTCGGGGGAGAGGGCACAGATACGCAGTATTTT CASSLVVRLGGEGTDTQYF
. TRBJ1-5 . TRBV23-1 TGCGCCAGCAGTCCCAAGAGTGAGCGATATCAGCCCCAGCATTTT CASSPKSERYQPQHF
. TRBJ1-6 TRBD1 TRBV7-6 TGTGCCAGCAGCTTATCCCAGACAGGGAGCTCACCCCTCCACTTT CASSLSQTGSSPLHF
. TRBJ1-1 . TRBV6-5 TGTGCCAGCAGTCGGATACAGGGAACTGAAGCTTTCTTT CASSRIQGTEAFF
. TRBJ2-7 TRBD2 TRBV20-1 TGCAGTGCTAGTACTCCTGGGGGGGTCGAGCAGTACTTC CSASTPGGVEQYF
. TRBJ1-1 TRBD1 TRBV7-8 TGTGCCAGCAGCTTCGGGACAGGGATGAACACTGAAGCTTTCTTT CASSFGTGMNTEAFF
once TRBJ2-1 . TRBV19 TGTGCCAGTACCGTACGGGGAGTAGACAATGAGCAGTTCTTC CASTVRGVDNEQFF
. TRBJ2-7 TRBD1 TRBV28 TGTGCCAGCAGTTTCCCCTCGACAGGGGGGAATGACGAGCAGTACTTC CASSFPSTGGNDEQYF
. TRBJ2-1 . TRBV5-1 TGCGCCAGCAGCACCGGAGGGCCATCTGCCAATGAGCAGTTCTTC CASSTGGPSANEQFF
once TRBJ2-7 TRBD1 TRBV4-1 TGCGCCAGCAGCCAGGGGACAGGGTACGAGCAGTACTTC CASSQGTGYEQYF
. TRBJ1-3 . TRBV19 TGTGCCAGTACCGGTAGTTTCTCTGGAAACACCATATATTTT CASTGSFSGNTIYF
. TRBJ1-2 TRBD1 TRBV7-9 TGTGCCAGCAGCGTTACAGGGGGCGATGGCTACACCTTC CASSVTGGDGYTF
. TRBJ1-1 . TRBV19 TGTGCCAGTAGGGCACTCGGGCCCGGGGGAGCTTTCTTT CASRALGPGGAFF
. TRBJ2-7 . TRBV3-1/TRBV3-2 TGTGCCAGCAGCGCCAAATCTCGAGACTGGAGGGAGCAGTACTTC CASSAKSRDWREQYF
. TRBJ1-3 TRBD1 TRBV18 TGTGCCAGCTCGCTGGACAGGGGAGGAAACACCATATATTTT CASSLDRGGNTIYF
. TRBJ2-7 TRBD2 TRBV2 TGTGCCAGACAGAAGAAAAGCGGGAAAGACGACGAGCAGTACTTC CARQKKSGKDDEQYF
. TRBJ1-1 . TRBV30 TGTGCCTGGAATACAGGGACGTTGAACACTGAAGCTTTCTTT CAWNTGTLNTEAFF
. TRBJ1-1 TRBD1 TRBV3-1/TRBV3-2 TGTGCCAGCAGCCATAGGGACAGGGAGAACACTGAAGCTTTCTTT CASSHRDRENTEAFF
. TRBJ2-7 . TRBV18 TGTGCCAGCTCACTTTCCTTGGACAGTCCCTACGAGCAGTACTTC CASSLSLDSPYEQYF
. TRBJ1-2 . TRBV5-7 TGTGCCAGCAGCTTTGGTATCAGGGACTATGGCTACACCTTC CASSFGIRDYGYTF
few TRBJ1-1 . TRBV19 TGTGCCAGTCGCACAGTGATGAACACTGAAGCTTTCTTT CASRTVMNTEAFF
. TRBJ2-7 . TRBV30 TGTGCCTGGAGTGTACGACCACAGGGTTACGAGCAGTACTTC CAWSVRPQGYEQYF
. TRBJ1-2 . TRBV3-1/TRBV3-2 TGTGCCAGCAGCCAAGAAGATCGGGGGGCCGGCTACACCTTC CASSQEDRGAGYTF
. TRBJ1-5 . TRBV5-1 TGCGCCAGCAGCTTGGCGGGGGAAAGCAATCAGCCCCAGCATTTT CASSLAGESNQPQHF
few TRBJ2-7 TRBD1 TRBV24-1 TGTGCCACCACCCAGACAGGGGGCCGCGAGCAGTACTTC CATTQTGGREQYF
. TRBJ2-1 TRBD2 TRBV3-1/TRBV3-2 TGTGCCAGCAGCCAAGTGGCGGGAGCCGGCAATGAGCAGTTCTTC CASSQVAGAGNEQFF
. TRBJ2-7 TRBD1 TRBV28 TGTGCCAGCAGTTTTCCTGGGACAGGGGCCTACGAGCAGTACTTC CASSFPGTGAYEQYF
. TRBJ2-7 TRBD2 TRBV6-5 TGTGCCAGCAGTTCGTCACCGGGACTAGGCAACTACGAGCAGTACTTC CASSSSPGLGNYEQYF
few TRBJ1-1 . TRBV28 TGTGCCAGCATGCGGTACGCCCTCAGGGGGAACACTGAAGCTTTCTTT CASMRYALRGNTEAFF
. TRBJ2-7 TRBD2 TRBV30 TGTGCCTGGGAGATTGGGACTAGCGGGAGGTACGAGCAGTACTTC CAWEIGTSGRYEQYF
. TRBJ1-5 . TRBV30 TGTGCCTGGAGTGTAGGTGACATTCAGCCCCAGCATTTT CAWSVGDIQPQHF
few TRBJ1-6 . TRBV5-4 TGTGCCAGCAGCTTGGAAGACAGAAGCTCACCCCTCCACTTT CASSLEDRSSPLHF
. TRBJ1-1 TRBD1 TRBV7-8 TGTGCCAGCAGCAAGGGGACAGGGCAAGAAGCTTTCTTT CASSKGTGQEAFF
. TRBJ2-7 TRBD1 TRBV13 TGTGCCAGCACCCCGACAGGGACGATCCACGAGCAGTACTTC CASTPTGTIHEQYF